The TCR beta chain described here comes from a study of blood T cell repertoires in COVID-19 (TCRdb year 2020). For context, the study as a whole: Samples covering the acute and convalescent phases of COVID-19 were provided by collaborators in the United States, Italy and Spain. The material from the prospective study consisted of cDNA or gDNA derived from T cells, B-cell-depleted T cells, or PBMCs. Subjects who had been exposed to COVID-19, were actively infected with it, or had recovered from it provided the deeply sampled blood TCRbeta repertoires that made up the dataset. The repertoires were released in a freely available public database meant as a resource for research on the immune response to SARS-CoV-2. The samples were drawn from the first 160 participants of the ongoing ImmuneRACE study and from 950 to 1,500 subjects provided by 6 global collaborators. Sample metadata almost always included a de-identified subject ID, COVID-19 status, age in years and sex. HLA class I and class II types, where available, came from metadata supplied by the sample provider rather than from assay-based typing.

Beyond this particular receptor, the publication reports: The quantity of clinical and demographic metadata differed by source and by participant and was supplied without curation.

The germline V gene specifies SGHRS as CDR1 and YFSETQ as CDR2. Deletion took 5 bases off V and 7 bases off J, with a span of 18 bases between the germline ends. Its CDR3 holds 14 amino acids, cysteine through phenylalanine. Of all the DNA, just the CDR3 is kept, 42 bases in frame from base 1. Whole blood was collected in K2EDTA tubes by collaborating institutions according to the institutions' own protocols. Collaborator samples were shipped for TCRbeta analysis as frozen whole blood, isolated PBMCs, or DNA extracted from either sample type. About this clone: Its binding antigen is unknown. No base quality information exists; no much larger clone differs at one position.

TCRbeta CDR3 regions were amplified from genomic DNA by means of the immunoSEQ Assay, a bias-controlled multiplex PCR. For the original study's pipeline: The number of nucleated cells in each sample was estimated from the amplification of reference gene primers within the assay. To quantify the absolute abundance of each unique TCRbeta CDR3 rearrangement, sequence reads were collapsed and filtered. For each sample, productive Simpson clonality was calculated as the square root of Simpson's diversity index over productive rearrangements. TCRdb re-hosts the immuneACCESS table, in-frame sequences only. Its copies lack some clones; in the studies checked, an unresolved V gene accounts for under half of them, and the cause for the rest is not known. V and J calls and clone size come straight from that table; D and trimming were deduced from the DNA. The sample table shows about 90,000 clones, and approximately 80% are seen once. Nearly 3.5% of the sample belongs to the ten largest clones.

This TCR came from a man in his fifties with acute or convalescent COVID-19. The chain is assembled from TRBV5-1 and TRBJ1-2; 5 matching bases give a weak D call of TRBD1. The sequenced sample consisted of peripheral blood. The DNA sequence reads TGCGCCAGCAGTACTACCCCGGGGCGGGGTGGCTACACCTTC. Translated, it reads CASSTTPGRGGYTF.